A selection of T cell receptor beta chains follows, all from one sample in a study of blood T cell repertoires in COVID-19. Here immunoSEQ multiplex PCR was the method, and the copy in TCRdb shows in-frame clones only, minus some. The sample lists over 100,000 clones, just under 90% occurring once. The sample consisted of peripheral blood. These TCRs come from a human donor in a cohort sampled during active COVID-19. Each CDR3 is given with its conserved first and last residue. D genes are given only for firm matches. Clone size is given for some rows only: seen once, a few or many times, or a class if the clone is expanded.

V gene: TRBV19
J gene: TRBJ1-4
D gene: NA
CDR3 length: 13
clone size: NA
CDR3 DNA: TGTGCCAGTAGTATGGGCGTACAGGAAAAACTGTTTTTT
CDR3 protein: CASSMGVQEKLFF

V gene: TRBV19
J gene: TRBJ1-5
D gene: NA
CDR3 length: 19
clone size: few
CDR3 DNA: TGTGCCAGTAGTATGAGAACAATACTACAAGTGGGGGCGGTTCAGCCCCAGCATTTT
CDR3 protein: CASSMRTILQVGAVQPQHF

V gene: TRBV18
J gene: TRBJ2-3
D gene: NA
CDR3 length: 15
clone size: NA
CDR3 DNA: TGTGCCAGCTCAGAGCTGCAGGGGAGCACAGATACGCAGTATTTT
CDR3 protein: CASSELQGSTDTQYF

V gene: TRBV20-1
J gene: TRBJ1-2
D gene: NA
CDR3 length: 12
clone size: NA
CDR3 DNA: TGCAGTGCTAGTGGGAGGACGGGTGGCTACACCTTC
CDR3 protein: CSASGRTGGYTF

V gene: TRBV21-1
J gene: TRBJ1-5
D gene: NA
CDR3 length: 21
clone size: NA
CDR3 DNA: TGTGCCAGCAGCACTCTGGGAGGGCCAACCAATACTGCCATCACTGAGGACGCCCAGCATTTT
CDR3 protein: CASSTLGGPTNTAITEDAQHF

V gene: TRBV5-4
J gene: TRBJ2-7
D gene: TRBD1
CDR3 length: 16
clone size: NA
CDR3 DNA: TGTGCCAGCAACACTTCACCGGGACAGGCTAGGTACGAGCAGTACTTC
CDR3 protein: CASNTSPGQARYEQYF

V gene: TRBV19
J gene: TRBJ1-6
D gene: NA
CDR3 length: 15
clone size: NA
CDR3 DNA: TGTGCCAGTAGTATAGCACCAGGGTTAGGTTCACCCCTCCACTTT
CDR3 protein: CASSIAPGLGSPLHF

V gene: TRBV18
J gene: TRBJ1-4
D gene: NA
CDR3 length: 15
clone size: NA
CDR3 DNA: TGTGCCAGCTCACCACCGGGAGGGACTAATGAAAAACTGTTTTTT
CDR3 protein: CASSPPGGTNEKLFF

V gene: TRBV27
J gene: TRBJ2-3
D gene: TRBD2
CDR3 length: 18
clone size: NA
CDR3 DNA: TGTGCCAGCAGGCCTCCCCCCGGGACTAGCGGCCCCACAGATACGCAGTATTTT
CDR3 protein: CASRPPPGTSGPTDTQYF

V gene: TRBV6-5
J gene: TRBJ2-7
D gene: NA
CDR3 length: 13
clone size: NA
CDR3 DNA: TGTGCCAGCACCCCTGGGGCAGGGTACGAGCAGTACTTC
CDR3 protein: CASTPGAGYEQYF

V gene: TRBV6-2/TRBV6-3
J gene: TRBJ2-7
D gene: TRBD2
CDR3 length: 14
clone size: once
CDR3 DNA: TGTGCCAGCAGTTACGGCGGGAGGTCCTACGAGCAGTACTTC
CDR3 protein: CASSYGGRSYEQYF

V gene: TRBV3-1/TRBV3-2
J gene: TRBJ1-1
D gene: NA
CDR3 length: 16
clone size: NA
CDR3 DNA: TGTGCCAGCAGCCAATCTAAGGACTGGACGAACACTGAAGCTTTCTTT
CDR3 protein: CASSQSKDWTNTEAFF

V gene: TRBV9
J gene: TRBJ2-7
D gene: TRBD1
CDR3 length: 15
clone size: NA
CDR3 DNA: TGTGCCAGCAGCGTAGGGGGACAGGGCTCCTACGAGCAGTACTTC
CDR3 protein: CASSVGGQGSYEQYF

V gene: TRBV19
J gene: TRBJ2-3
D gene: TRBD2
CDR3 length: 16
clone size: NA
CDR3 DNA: TGTGCCAGTGGCGCTTCTAGCGGGAGGTGGTTGGATACGCAGTATTTT
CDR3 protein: CASGASSGRWLDTQYF

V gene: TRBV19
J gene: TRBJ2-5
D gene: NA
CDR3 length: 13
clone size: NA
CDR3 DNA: TGTGCCAGTAGTTCCCGCGCGGAAGAGACCCAGTACTTC
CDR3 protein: CASSSRAEETQYF

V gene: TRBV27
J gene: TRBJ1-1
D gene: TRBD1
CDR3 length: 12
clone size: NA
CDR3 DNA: TGTGCCAGCATAAACAGGGGACTTGAAGCTTTCTTT
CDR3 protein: CASINRGLEAFF

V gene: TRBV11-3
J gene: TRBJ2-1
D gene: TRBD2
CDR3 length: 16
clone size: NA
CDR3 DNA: TGTGCCAGCAGCTTAGGAGCGGGAGCCGCTTACAATGAGCAGTTCTTC
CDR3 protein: CASSLGAGAAYNEQFF